A single sample is the source of the 10 T cell receptor beta chains below, sequenced in a study of cytomegalovirus exposure and HLA in healthy donors. TCRdb's table, derived via immunoSEQ multiplex PCR, lists solely in-frame clones and lacks some. The data contain some 80,000 clones, over 85% of them seen just once; the ten biggest clones take up about 0.7%. Sequencing was performed on PBMCs. The origin of the receptors is a woman between 18 and 29 years old in good health and CMV-seronegative.

The chain carries TRBV5-1 and TRBJ2-3, with a possible D match to TRBD2 (5 bases). This CDR3 spans 17 amino acids. CDR1 and CDR2 (germline): SGHRS, YFSETQ. Deletions cut 0 bases from V and 4 bases from J, with 18 bases between. The CDR3 loop reads CASSLGFGISVADTQYF. The CDR3 DNA follows: TGCGCCAGCAGCTTGGGTTTCGGGATTTCTGTCGCAGATACGCAGTATTTT.

The CDR3 DNA follows: TGCGCCAGCAGCTTTAGGGGACAGGGGGCATCCGGGGAGCTGTTTTTT. Protein: CASSFRGQGASGELFF. The genes are TRBV5-1 and TRBJ2-2; 12 bases agree with TRBD1. This CDR3 is built from 16 residues. Germline CDR1 is SGHRS and CDR2 is YFSETQ. Trimming took 2 bases from V and 6 from J; bases not matched to a gene: 5.

The chain has TRBV18 and TRBJ2-2; possible D gene TRBD2, 6 bases. With 3 bases removed from V and 4 bases from J, the gap between germline ends came to 12 bases. The CDR3 totals 15 residues. Germline V CDR1 and CDR2: KGHSH, LQKENI. Written as DNA, the CDR3 is TGTGCCAGCTCACCGTTAGGACTAAGCACCGGGGAGCTGTTTTTT. This codes for CASSPLGLSTGELFF.

The gene calls are TRBV9 and TRBJ1-3, with a weak D call TRBD1 (5 bases). The CDR3 sequence is 16 residues long. Germline V gives CDR1 SGDLS, CDR2 YYNGEE. Trimming took off 2 bases at V and 0 bases at J, with 12 bases between the two ends. The CDR3 sequence: CASSVSTASSGNTIYF. The CDR3 DNA sequence: TGTGCCAGCAGCGTCTCGACAGCTTCCTCTGGAAACACCATATATTTT.

This chain links TRBV10-3 with TRBJ1-2; no clear D. Between the trimmed V and J ends, which lost 5 bases and 2 bases, there was a span of 12 bases. The CDR3 covers 14 residues. CDR1 ENHRY and CDR2 SYGVKD come from the germline V gene. CDR3: CAISTDGINYGYTF. The DNA for the CDR3 is TGTGCCATCAGTACGGACGGGATCAACTATGGCTACACCTTC.

This clone was detected once. This chain joins TRBV5-1 and TRBJ1-6; a weak D match, TRBD1 (5 bases). Germline V gives CDR1 SGHRS, CDR2 YFSETQ. The germline V and J ends were trimmed by 3 bases and 2 bases, with 15 bases remaining between them. There are 17 residues in the CDR3. CDR3 residues: CASSSAGRRAYNSPLHF. In DNA, the CDR3 is TGCGCCAGCAGCTCCGCGGGACGGAGGGCCTATAATTCACCCCTCCACTTT.

The genes are TRBV4-1 and TRBJ1-2; no reliable D call. V was pared by 5 bases and J by 5 bases, with 18 bases between. CDR1 is MGHRA and CDR2 is YSYEKL in the germline V gene. CDR3 length equals 15 residues. CDR3 residues: CASSLSNLEVYGYTF. CDR3 nucleotides: TGCGCCAGCAGCTTAAGCAATCTCGAGGTTTATGGCTACACCTTC.

V is TRBV21-1 and J is TRBJ2-3; TRBD2 was called by the table and not checked on the DNA. TRBV21-1 is a known pseudogene. The length of the CDR3 is 14 residues. The CDR3 loop reads CASSKGSGRDTQYF. CDR3 in DNA: TGTGCCAGCAGCAAAGGGAGCGGGAGGGATACGCAGTATTTT.

This clone is a singleton in its sample. V gene TRBV10-3 combines with J gene TRBJ2-1, with 7 bases fitting TRBD1. The J segment lost 3 bases and the V segment lost 6 bases, leaving 5 bases of the junction unmatched. The CDR3 covers 14 residues. Germline V gives CDR1 ENHRY, CDR2 SYGVKD. CDR3 sequence: CAISTGTDYNEQFF. CDR3 DNA: TGTGCCATCAGCACCGGGACAGACTACAATGAGCAGTTCTTC.

V and J are TRBV7-9 and TRBJ1-5; D is uncertain. This CDR3 region has 14 residues. V was trimmed by 5 bases and J by 4 bases, leaving 12 bases between them. The germline gives CDR1 SEHNR, CDR2 FQNEAQ (reference sequence). The chain's CDR3 is CASSPPHQNQPQHF. The CDR3 DNA reads as TGTGCCAGCAGCCCGCCCCACCAGAATCAGCCCCAGCATTTT.